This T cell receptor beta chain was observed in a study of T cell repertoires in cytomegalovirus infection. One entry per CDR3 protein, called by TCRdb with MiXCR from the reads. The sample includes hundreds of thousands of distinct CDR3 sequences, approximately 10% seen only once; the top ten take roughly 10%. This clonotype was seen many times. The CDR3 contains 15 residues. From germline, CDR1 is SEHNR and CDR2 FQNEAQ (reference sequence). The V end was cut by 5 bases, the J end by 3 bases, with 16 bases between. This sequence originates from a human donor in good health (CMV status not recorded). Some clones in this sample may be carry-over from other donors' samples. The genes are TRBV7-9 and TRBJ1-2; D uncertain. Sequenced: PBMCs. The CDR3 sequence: CASSDTGGGDYGYTF. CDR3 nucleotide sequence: TGTGCCAGCAGCGATACCGGAGGTGGGGACTATGGCTACACCTTC.